This T cell receptor (beta chain) comes out of a study of response to subunit inactivated influenza vaccine. Study-wide results and caveats: Each seasonal influenza vaccination recruits few new T cells, the authors suggested.

From the RT-PCR reads, TCRdb called clonotypes with MiXCR, one entry per CDR3 protein. The table shows about 520,000 distinct CDR3 sequences, with 6% to 9% occurring only once. This clonotype appeared a few times. Antigen: not known. The V gene end was trimmed by 5 bases and the J gene end by 3 bases; junction bases not matched to a gene: 6. The CDR3 is made up of 15 amino acids. Germline values: CDR1 SNHLY, CDR2 FYNNEI. The receptor was derived from a man aged 50-75 years who received an inactivated influenza vaccine. Sequencing was performed on PBMCs from blood, taken less than 30 months after vaccination. This chain joins TRBV2 and TRBJ2-5, with 10 bases that match TRBD1. The CDR3 nucleotides are TGTGCCAGCAGTCCGGAGACAGGGGGCAAAGAGACCCAGTACTTC. Its translation: CASSPETGGKETQYF.